This record covers a single T cell receptor (beta chain). Its antigen is undetermined. The sample belongs to a study of T cell clusters in autoimmune cytopenias. Regarding the study as a whole: TRB repertoire shifts in secondary cytopenia and chronic lymphocytic leukemia mostly reflected lymphoma, not autoimmunity. Compared with active autoimmune hepatitis patients, healthy donors showed 2.5 to 3-fold more exclusive TRB clusters.

This CDR3 region has 15 residues. Germline CDR1 SGHRS, CDR2 YFSETQ. TRB was amplified from approximately 250 ng of peripheral blood genomic DNA per sample. TRB was amplified by touch-down multiplex PCR, primer pools A and B combined. TCRdb reprocessed the multiplex PCR reads and stores each CDR3 protein as one record, lacking DNA. The ten most abundant clones cover less than 25% of a sample with about 12,000 distinct CDR3 sequences. This same sample was also taken into another study, of T cell repertoires in aging, cancer and after chemotherapy. That study adds: Rebound thymic output was suggested by rising median generation probability during chemotherapy in each cancer cohort.

This rearrangement joins TRBV5-1 to TRBJ1-6; the D call from TCRdb, TRBD1, cannot be confirmed without DNA. The specimen sequenced was peripheral blood. The sequence was obtained from a human donor in good health. The CDR3 is CASSLAGDGDSPLHF.